These T cell receptor beta chains were read from a single sample in a study of cytomegalovirus exposure and HLA in healthy donors. Some clones are missing from TCRdb's copy, which holds only in-frame ones; the method was immunoSEQ multiplex PCR. This table holds hundreds of thousands of clones, over 75% found once. The specimen was PBMCs. These receptors were collected from a male donor in good health and CMV-seronegative. Each CDR3 is given with its conserved first and last residue. A D gene is named only where the DNA matches it firmly. Size is stated for part of the rows, as once, few or many counts, or as a class when the clone is expanded.

J gene,clone size,D gene,V gene,CDR3 DNA,CDR3 protein
TRBJ2-2,NA,NA,TRBV2,TGTGCCAGCACCCAAGCCGCGGACACCGGGGAGCTGTTTTTT,CASTQAADTGELFF
TRBJ2-7,few,TRBD1,TRBV28,TGTGCCAGCAGTACGGGACAGGGGAGTGAGCAGTACTTC,CASSTGQGSEQYF
TRBJ1-1,few,NA,TRBV6-6,TGTGCCAGCATCGGACAAGTTGCGAACACTGAAGCTTTCTTT,CASIGQVANTEAFF
TRBJ2-2,NA,TRBD1,TRBV7-3,TGTGCCAGCAGCTTGCCAGGGGGCGCCGGCACCGGGGAGCTGTTTTTT,CASSLPGGAGTGELFF
TRBJ1-2,NA,TRBD1,TRBV7-9,TGTGCCAGCAGCCGCTTGGGGCAGGGGGCAGGTGGCTACACCTTC,CASSRLGQGAGGYTF
TRBJ2-7,NA,NA,TRBV6-5,TGTGCCAGCAGTTATAGCAGGGAGGACACCTACGAGCAGTACTTC,CASSYSREDTYEQYF
TRBJ2-2,NA,TRBD1,TRBV27,TGTGCCAGCGCGGGGGGACAGGGGTACACCGGGGAGCTGTTTTTT,CASAGGQGYTGELFF
TRBJ1-2,NA,TRBD1,TRBV7-2,TGTGCCAGCAGCAAGGGACAGCAGGCTCGCTATGGCTACACCTTC,CASSKGQQARYGYTF
TRBJ2-3,NA,TRBD2,TRBV7-3,TGTGCCAGCAGCTTAAGTGGACTAGCGGGAGCAGATACGCAGTATTTT,CASSLSGLAGADTQYF
TRBJ2-3,NA,TRBD2,TRBV5-1,TGCGCCAGCAGCTTCGCGGGGGGTCTCACAGATACGCAGTATTTT,CASSFAGGLTDTQYF
TRBJ2-2,NA,TRBD1,TRBV6-5,TGTGCCAGCAGTCGGACAGGACGGACCGGGGAGCTGTTTTTT,CASSRTGRTGELFF
TRBJ2-2,NA,NA,TRBV9,TGTGCCAGCAGCGGGGGCGGTATTACCGGGGAGCTGTTTTTT,CASSGGGITGELFF
TRBJ1-3,NA,TRBD1,TRBV27,TGTGCCAGCAGTACACAGGGGGCTGGAAACACCATATATTTT,CASSTQGAGNTIYF
TRBJ2-3,NA,NA,TRBV5-1,TGCGCCAGCAGCTTGCAGGATTCCACAGATACGCAGTATTTT,CASSLQDSTDTQYF
TRBJ1-5,NA,NA,TRBV5-5,TGTGCCAGCAGCTTGGTGGGGCAACAGGATCAGCCCCAGCATTTT,CASSLVGQQDQPQHF
TRBJ2-5,NA,TRBD1,TRBV2,TGTGCCAGCCTACCTCGGACAGGGCGCGAGAAGACCCAGTACTTC,CASLPRTGREKTQYF
TRBJ2-7,NA,TRBD1,TRBV28,TGTGCCAGCAGCTCGACAGGGGGGGCCTACGAGCAGTACTTC,CASSSTGGAYEQYF
TRBJ2-1,NA,TRBD2,TRBV11-3,TGTGCCAGCAGCTTAGAAGGCCCGGGGTTCGGGGGGGAGCAGTTCTTC,CASSLEGPGFGGEQFF
TRBJ1-2,once,NA,TRBV5-1,TGCGCCAGCAGATCGGGAGTGGCAGGGAATGGCTACACCTTC,CASRSGVAGNGYTF
TRBJ2-1,NA,TRBD1,TRBV19,TGTGCCAGTAGCCCCTTCCTGGACAGGGGTTACAATGAGCAGTTCTTC,CASSPFLDRGYNEQFF
TRBJ1-1,NA,TRBD1,TRBV7-9,TGTGCCAGCAGCCTATTAAGGACAGGGGGAACTGAAGCTTTCTTT,CASSLLRTGGTEAFF
TRBJ2-7,few,NA,TRBV5-4,TGTGCCAGCAGCCCCCAGAGGGGGGGCGAATTAGCCGAGCAGTACTTC,CASSPQRGGELAEQYF
TRBJ1-5,NA,NA,TRBV30,TGTGCCTGGAGTGTTGGCCAGCCCCAGCATTTT,CAWSVGQPQHF
TRBJ1-2,NA,TRBD1,TRBV7-8,TGTGCCAGCAGCTTAGACAGGGGGTATGGCTACACCTTC,CASSLDRGYGYTF
TRBJ1-3,NA,NA,TRBV28,TGTGCCAGCAGTTTCAGGGGCTCTGGAAACACCATATATTTT,CASSFRGSGNTIYF
TRBJ2-2,NA,NA,TRBV7-9,TGTGCCAGCAGCTCCGGGAACACCGGGGAGCTGTTTTTT,CASSSGNTGELFF
TRBJ2-7,once,TRBD2,TRBV13,TGTGCCAGCAGCTTAGGTCACGTGGGAGGGCCGATCGAGCAGTACTTC,CASSLGHVGGPIEQYF
TRBJ1-1,few,NA,TRBV7-9,TGTGCCAGCAGCTTACAGGGGACGAACACTGAAGCTTTCTTT,CASSLQGTNTEAFF
TRBJ1-6,NA,NA,TRBV9,TGTGCCAGCAGCGTAGACGGGGGATATAATTCACCCCTCCACTTT,CASSVDGGYNSPLHF
TRBJ2-1,NA,NA,TRBV30,TGTGCCTGGAGTATTAGCGGTGAGCAGTTCTTC,CAWSISGEQFF
TRBJ1-4,NA,NA,TRBV28,TGTGCCAGCACCTTGACCAGTAGGGGAGGGGAAAAACTGTTTTTT,CASTLTSRGGEKLFF
TRBJ2-7,NA,TRBD2,TRBV7-8,TGTGCCAGCAGCTTAAAGCCATCTAGCGGGAGCTCCTACGAGCAGTACTTC,CASSLKPSSGSSYEQYF
TRBJ2-2,NA,NA,TRBV5-1,TGCGCCAGCAGCAAAGGGGCCGGGGAGCTGTTTTTT,CASSKGAGELFF
TRBJ1-1,NA,NA,TRBV2,TGTGCCAGCAGTGTGGCGGGGGTTACTGAAGCTTTCTTT,CASSVAGVTEAFF
TRBJ1-1,NA,NA,TRBV5-1,TGCGCCAGCAGCCCGGAGCCAGGGTTGACTGAAGCTTTCTTT,CASSPEPGLTEAFF
TRBJ2-7,once,NA,TRBV5-1,TGCGCCAGCAGCTTGGTCGGACTCCCTAACGAGCAGTACTTC,CASSLVGLPNEQYF
TRBJ1-2,NA,TRBD1,TRBV18,TGTGCCAGCTCGCCAAACCTTCCGGGACAGGGGAATTATGGCTACACCTTC,CASSPNLPGQGNYGYTF
TRBJ1-4,NA,TRBD1,TRBV28,TGTGCCAGCAGTTCCCCCGGACTTTTTTATCAGGGGGCTCGGACTAATGAAAAACTGTTTTTT,CASSSPGLFYQGARTNEKLFF
TRBJ2-1,NA,TRBD1,TRBV30,TGTGCCTGGAGTGTGCATAGGACAGGGTCGTATGAGCAGTTCTTC,CAWSVHRTGSYEQFF
TRBJ2-7,NA,TRBD2,TRBV10-3,TGTGCCATCAGTGTAGGTAGCGGGACTACCTACGAGCAGTACTTC,CAISVGSGTTYEQYF
TRBJ2-5,NA,TRBD2,TRBV4-2,TGTGCCAGCAGCCAAGGTAGCGGGAACGTGCGGGAGACCCAGTACTTC,CASSQGSGNVRETQYF
TRBJ2-7,NA,NA,TRBV29-1,TGCAGCGTTGAAGAGGGGTCGGGGATCGAGCAGTACTTC,CSVEEGSGIEQYF
TRBJ2-1,NA,TRBD2,TRBV5-1,TGCGCCAGCAGCTTGGCCGTTTTAGCGGGAGGAAACACTTACAATGAGCAGTTCTTC,CASSLAVLAGGNTYNEQFF
TRBJ2-7,NA,TRBD1,TRBV5-4,TGTGCCAGCAGCCAGGGACAGTTCTACGAGCAGTACTTC,CASSQGQFYEQYF
TRBJ1-2,NA,TRBD1,TRBV18,TGTGCCAGCTCACACAAAACGACAGGGTTTAACTATGGCTACACCTTC,CASSHKTTGFNYGYTF